These T cell receptor beta chains were read from a single sample in a study of naive and memory T cell subsets. TCRdb recomputed calls from the UMI-ligation and nested PCR reads with MiXCR, one row per CDR3 protein. Among more than 30,000 distinct CDR3 sequences listed, about 6.2% were seen once. The sequencing used skin, collected from a tuberculin skin test site. Source of these receptors: an adult in good health. Each CDR3 is given with its conserved first and last residue. The order of the fields is J gene, CDR3 length, D gene, V gene, clone size, CDR3 protein. A D gene is named only where the DNA matches it firmly. Only some rows state a clone size, as once, few, many or a class for expanded clones.

TRBJ1-1 | 14 | NA | TRBV6-1 | NA | CASSGGLVNTEAFF
TRBJ2-2 | 15 | NA | TRBV19 | many | CASSIGGGYTGELFF
TRBJ1-5 | 15 | NA | TRBV19 | many | CASSPGLLGGQPQHF
TRBJ1-2 | 14 | NA | TRBV14 | NA | CASSQESGAYGYTF
TRBJ2-1 | 16 | NA | TRBV6-2/TRBV6-3 | many | CASRTGLQGSYNEQFF
TRBJ2-1 | 14 | TRBD2 | TRBV29-1 | many | CSVVRGGSYNEQFF
TRBJ2-3 | 19 | TRBD2 | TRBV20-1 | medium-sized | CSAVRLAGGQVYMPDTQYF
TRBJ2-7 | 14 | NA | TRBV3-1 | NA | CASSPVGQNYEQYF
TRBJ2-1 | 10 | NA | TRBV5-5 | many | CAVGSEGQFF
TRBJ2-2 | 14 | NA | TRBV5-4 | many | CASSPRRATGELFF
TRBJ2-5 | 16 | TRBD2 | TRBV20-1 | medium-sized | CSAPKAGGLRGETQYF
TRBJ2-7 | 16 | NA | TRBV3-1 | medium-sized | CASSQRSSRVPYEQYF
TRBJ2-5 | 13 | NA | TRBV20-1 | many | CSARVEGPETQYF
TRBJ2-5 | 13 | NA | TRBV20-1 | many | CSARKGGSETQYF
TRBJ2-4 | 15 | NA | TRBV6-6 | NA | CASSYPTDNKNIQYF
TRBJ1-3 | 16 | NA | TRBV7-2 | many | CASSPVEFGAGNTIYF
TRBJ1-4 | 12 | TRBD1 | TRBV2 | many | CAIRGPVEKLFF
TRBJ2-2 | 11 | NA | TRBV24-1 | few | CWEGAPGELFF
TRBJ2-2 | 16 | TRBD2 | TRBV12-3/TRBV12-4 | many | CASSYSRGGRDGELFF
TRBJ2-5 | 16 | TRBD2 | TRBV6-2/TRBV6-3 | many | CASSYRPGGPEETQYF
TRBJ2-7 | 13 | NA | TRBV2 | many | CASSPRPDYEQYF
TRBJ2-5 | 15 | NA | TRBV3-1 | many | CASSQETRRSETQYF
TRBJ1-2 | 11 | TRBD1 | TRBV2 | NA | CASRGQRGYTF
TRBJ2-3 | 17 | NA | TRBV13 | few | CASSFGRMGLSTDTQYF
TRBJ2-7 | 12 | NA | TRBV6-1 | medium-sized | CASRYSLYEQYF
TRBJ1-2 | 15 | TRBD1 | TRBV7-9 | many | CASSLLRQGADGYTF
TRBJ1-6 | 16 | NA | TRBV5-1 | NA | CASSFQGDHYNSPLHF
TRBJ1-5 | 19 | NA | TRBV7-4 | many | CASSLVHPLGQQSNQPQHF
TRBJ1-1 | 16 | NA | TRBV6-1 | few | CASSDGGRGHNTEAFF
TRBJ1-1 | 14 | NA | TRBV5-4 | NA | CASSLSGRGTEAFF
TRBJ2-1 | 15 | TRBD1 | TRBV5-1 | many | CASSPRQGTYNEQFF
TRBJ1-2 | 13 | TRBD1 | TRBV6-2/TRBV6-3 | NA | CASSDGTGYGYTF
TRBJ2-5 | 14 | TRBD1 | TRBV5-4 | NA | CASSLGQGEEPQYF
TRBJ2-2 | 15 | NA | TRBV5-1 | many | CASFTRPGNTGELFF
TRBJ1-5 | 16 | NA | TRBV5-6 | few | CASSLGGQGTRQPQHF
TRBJ2-7 | 14 | NA | TRBV12-3/TRBV12-4 | few | CASSSHGVRGGQYF
TRBJ2-5 | 14 | TRBD1 | TRBV19 | many | CASSRTGVSETQYF
TRBJ2-7 | 14 | TRBD1 | TRBV20-1 | few | CSAVYPTGAHEQYF
TRBJ1-5 | 16 | NA | TRBV12-3/TRBV12-4 | many | CASSLAGRGGNQPQHF
TRBJ2-7 | 13 | TRBD1 | TRBV7-2 | NA | CASSKQGSYEQYF
TRBJ2-3 | 18 | TRBD2 | TRBV5-1 | many | CASSFLSVTSGLTDTQYF
TRBJ1-2 | 15 | NA | TRBV12-3/TRBV12-4 | few | CASSLYSALNYGYTF